This T cell receptor beta chain was sequenced during a study of shared clonotypes between healthy human individuals. General study points: The genetic and exposure-history diversity represented was limited by few donors. Clonotype sharing across several donors was observed for 4% to 6.5% of naive CD4 clonotypes. Clonotypes which were not shared had lower generation probabilities than clonotypes that all four donors shared.

Worth noting for this clone: What it recognizes is unknown.

The deep-level immunoSEQ assay was used. The assay was immunoSEQ multiplex PCR, and TCRdb's table has in-frame clones only and misses some. This sample has 700,000 or so clones; approximately 75% occur once, and the top ten carry 1.8%. Germline-derived CDR1 and CDR2 are WNHNN and SYGVQD (reference sequence). This CDR3 is built from 13 residues. The germline V and J ends were trimmed by 4 bases and 5 bases, with 10 bases remaining between them. The V and J genes are TRBV10-1 and TRBJ2-3; D call uncertain. The material sequenced was memory CD4+ T cells sorted from blood. Specified subset: CD45RA-negative fraction. The clonotype was recovered from a woman aged 30 to 39 in good health. The CDR3 nucleotides are TGCGCCAGCAGTGGTAGGGTCGGAGATACGCAGTATTTT. Amino acid sequence: CASSGRVGDTQYF.